This T cell receptor beta chain was observed in a study of T cell responses to AZD1222 COVID-19 vaccine. The assay was immunoSEQ multiplex PCR, and TCRdb's table has in-frame clones only and misses some. This table has about 79,000 clones, about 90% appearing once. Study outcomes and limitations: The donors showed a predominance of white British ancestry and of females, with possible underestimation of clonal diversity. In the spike-specific TCR repertoire, nearly half reportedly target unmutated variant regions. Spike-specific TCR repertoires showed rising breadth and depth after two AZD1222 doses. CD4 TCRs covered the whole spike, strongest at regions 160-218 and 743-854.

This CDR3 contains 13 residues. Trimming cost V 3 bases and J 4 bases, with 8 bases left between them. In germline, CDR1 is MNHNS, CDR2 SASEGT. To note about this clone: The antigen is unknown.

Sequencing used peripheral blood, obtained on day 0 of MenACWY control vaccination. The TCR originated in an adult in good health. The chain has TRBV6-1 and TRBJ2-3; no reliable D call. CDR3 DNA: TGTGCCAGCAGTGATTTTGTGGCAGATACGCAGTATTTT. Translating it yields CASSDFVADTQYF.